This is a list of T cell receptor beta chains from one sample in a study of T cell responses to AZD1222 COVID-19 vaccine. Profiling relied on immunoSEQ multiplex PCR, and the TCRdb table lists in-frame clones only, not all of them. The sample yields over 120,000 clones, about 90% seen once. The source material was peripheral blood, sampled on day 0 of AZD1222 vaccination. All receptors derive from an adult in good health. CDR3s include the opening cysteine and the closing phenylalanine or tryptophan. D genes are given only for firm matches. Only some rows state a clone size, as once, few, many or a class for expanded clones.

v_call	clone_size	j_call	d_call	cdr3_length	cdr3_nt	cdr3_aa
TRBV6-2/TRBV6-3	.	TRBJ2-6	TRBD2	18	TGTGCCAGCAGTCCCCAACTAGCGGGAGTCTCTGGGGCCAACGTCCTGACTTTC	CASSPQLAGVSGANVLTF
TRBV7-2	.	TRBJ2-2	.	17	TGTGCCAGCAGCCCTTCGGGGGTCGAAGCGAACACCGGGGAGCTGTTTTTT	CASSPSGVEANTGELFF
TRBV28	.	TRBJ2-3	.	14	TGTGCCAGCAGCGGGCTGGACTTCGCAGATACGCAGTATTTT	CASSGLDFADTQYF
TRBV6-1	.	TRBJ1-2	.	15	TGTGCCAGCAGTGAAATGTGGGCAGCCGACTATGGCTACACCTTC	CASSEMWAADYGYTF
TRBV7-9	.	TRBJ2-7	.	14	TGTGCCAGCAGCCTAAGGACAGCCTCCTACGAGCAGTACTTC	CASSLRTASYEQYF
TRBV7-9	.	TRBJ1-2	TRBD1	14	TGTGCCAGCAGCTCCCGGACAGGGAGCTATGGCTACACCTTC	CASSSRTGSYGYTF
TRBV7-2	.	TRBJ2-7	.	15	TGTGCCAGCAGCTTAGCGGGCCAACCCTCCTACGAGCAGTACTTC	CASSLAGQPSYEQYF
TRBV18	.	TRBJ1-5	.	13	TGTGCCAGCTCACCGTCAATCAATCAGCCCCAGCATTTT	CASSPSINQPQHF
TRBV5-1	few	TRBJ2-4	TRBD1	17	TGCGCCAGCAGCTTGGGGGGACAGAGCCTAGCCAAAAACATTCAGTACTTC	CASSLGGQSLAKNIQYF
TRBV14	.	TRBJ2-7	.	16	TGTGCCAGCAGCCAGGCACGTGGACAGATCCCCTACGAGCAGTACTTC	CASSQARGQIPYEQYF
TRBV5-4	once	TRBJ1-2	TRBD1	13	TGTGCCAGCAGCTTGAACAGGGGCTATGGCTACACCTTC	CASSLNRGYGYTF
TRBV19	.	TRBJ2-5	.	15	TGTGCCAGTAGTACAGGGACAGGCGGGAGAGAGACCCAGTACTTC	CASSTGTGGRETQYF
TRBV5-1	.	TRBJ2-6	.	15	TGCGCCAGCAGGCCAGTGGTCTCTGGGGCCAACGTCCTGACTTTC	CASRPVVSGANVLTF
TRBV21-1	.	TRBJ2-7	.	15	TGTGCCAGCAGCAACAGAGGTACCTACGGCTACGAGCAGTACTTC	CASSNRGTYGYEQYF
TRBV7-6	.	TRBJ1-1	.	14	TGTGCCAGCAGACAAAGCCAGGGGAACACTGAAGCTTTCTTT	CASRQSQGNTEAFF
TRBV9	.	TRBJ2-1	.	15	TGTGCCAGCAGCGGGGCGGGAATTGATTTTCGCGTGCAGTTCTTC	CASSGAGIDFRVQFF
TRBV3-1/TRBV3-2	.	TRBJ1-2	TRBD1	16	TGTGCCAGCAGCCCTACCCCAGGGACAGGGGTTAACGGCTACACCTTC	CASSPTPGTGVNGYTF
TRBV10-1	few	TRBJ1-2	.	14	TGCGCCAGCAGTGAGTGGGGGCAGGACTATGGCTACACCTTC	CASSEWGQDYGYTF
TRBV25-1	once	TRBJ1-5	.	14	TGTGCCAGCAGTGGAAGAGGGGGGATCCAGCCCCAGCATTTT	CASSGRGGIQPQHF
TRBV14	.	TRBJ2-7	.	13	TGTGCCAGCAGGCGACTGGGAGATTACGAGCAGTACTTC	CASRRLGDYEQYF
TRBV9	once	TRBJ2-1	TRBD2	15	TGTGCCAGCAGCGTAGGGGGGAGGGCTAACAATGAGCAGTTCTTC	CASSVGGRANNEQFF
TRBV11-2	.	TRBJ2-1	TRBD2	15	TGTGCCAGCAGCTTAGCTTTGCGGGAGCATAATGAGCAGTTCTTC	CASSLALREHNEQFF
TRBV4-1	.	TRBJ2-7	TRBD2	16	TGCGCCAGCAGCCAAGGGAAGACTAGCGGGAGTTACGAGCAGTACTTC	CASSQGKTSGSYEQYF
TRBV6-1	.	TRBJ1-1	.	14	TGTGCCAGCAGTGAAGCGAGATCGGTCACTGAAGCTTTCTTT	CASSEARSVTEAFF
TRBV15	.	TRBJ2-1	.	13	TGTGCCACCAGCGCGAGCCCCTACAATGAGCAGTTCTTC	CATSASPYNEQFF
TRBV6-5	.	TRBJ1-1	.	11	TGTGCCAGCAAAGCCAACACTGAAGCTTTCTTT	CASKANTEAFF
TRBV5-1	.	TRBJ1-1	.	15	TGCGCCAGCAGCACGAGGGGGGCTGGGGACACTGAAGCTTTCTTT	CASSTRGAGDTEAFF
TRBV5-1	few	TRBJ2-7	.	13	TGCGCCAGCAGCTTAGCTCCTTTCTACGAGCAGTACTTC	CASSLAPFYEQYF
TRBV6-2/TRBV6-3	.	TRBJ1-2	TRBD1	16	TGTGCCAGCAGTTATGCGGACAGGTTATCCCTCTATGGCTACACCTTC	CASSYADRLSLYGYTF
TRBV30	.	TRBJ1-3	.	16	TGTGCCTGGAGTGTGGGTTGGGCTAACTCTGGAAACACCATATATTTT	CAWSVGWANSGNTIYF
TRBV11-2	few	TRBJ2-3	TRBD2	16	TGTGCCAGCAGCTTAGAGGTTAGCGGGAGGAGGGATACGCAGTATTTT	CASSLEVSGRRDTQYF
TRBV27	.	TRBJ1-1	TRBD1	13	TGTGCCAGGGGACAGGGGACGGACACTGAAGCTTTCTTT	CARGQGTDTEAFF
TRBV2	.	TRBJ2-5	.	10	TGTGCCAGCAGCCCAGCGGCCCAGTACTTC	CASSPAAQYF
TRBV6-1	.	TRBJ1-2	.	14	TGTGCCAGCAGTCCCCTGGCGCTCGGCTATGGCTACACCTTC	CASSPLALGYGYTF
TRBV11-2	.	TRBJ1-2	TRBD1	18	TGTGCCAGCAGCCGGCGGCCGGGACAGGGACGAGCTAACTATGGCTACACCTTC	CASSRRPGQGRANYGYTF
TRBV11-3	once	TRBJ2-5	TRBD2	15	TGTGCCAGCAGCCAACTAGCGGGAGGACAAGAGACCCAGTACTTC	CASSQLAGGQETQYF
TRBV4-1	.	TRBJ1-4	.	19	TGCGCCAGCAGCGAAAACCACTTATGGGGGATTGCAACTAATGAAAAACTGTTTTTT	CASSENHLWGIATNEKLFF
TRBV4-3	.	TRBJ2-2	.	17	TGCGCCAGCAGCCAAGATCGGAGTCAAGGGCGGACCGGGGAGCTGTTTTTT	CASSQDRSQGRTGELFF
TRBV7-6	.	TRBJ2-4	.	16	TGTGCCAGCAGCCTAGGGGGGGCCGCTCGGGGAGGCATTCAGTACTTC	CASSLGGAARGGIQYF
TRBV30	few	TRBJ1-6	.	13	TGTGCCTGGATTCCAGGCTCCAATTCACCCCTCCACTTT	CAWIPGSNSPLHF
TRBV24-1	.	TRBJ2-5	TRBD2	16	TGTGCCACCAGTGATAGGACTAGCGGGAGTTGGGAGACCCAGTACTTC	CATSDRTSGSWETQYF
TRBV7-2	.	TRBJ2-3	TRBD2	15	TGTGCCAGCAGCTTAGCGGGACTAGCGGCAGATACGCAGTATTTT	CASSLAGLAADTQYF
TRBV19	.	TRBJ2-2	.	13	TGTGCCAGTAGTTCCCTTGGGGCCGGGGAGCTGTTTTTT	CASSSLGAGELFF
TRBV11-2	.	TRBJ2-7	TRBD1	16	TGTGCCAGCAGGCAAGACAGGGGAAGGGCCCTTTACGAGCAGTACTTC	CASRQDRGRALYEQYF
TRBV6-5	.	TRBJ2-2	.	13	TGTGCCAGCATTACAGGTAACACCGGGGAGCTGTTTTTT	CASITGNTGELFF
TRBV11-2	.	TRBJ2-1	TRBD2	15	TGTGCCAGCACCCCCCCCCGGGAGGGGGGCGATGAGCAGTTCTTC	CASTPPREGGDEQFF
TRBV7-2	.	TRBJ2-3	.	17	TGTGCCAGCAGCCCGGTTATCTCAGGAGTGGGCACAGATACGCAGTATTTT	CASSPVISGVGTDTQYF
TRBV27	.	TRBJ1-2	TRBD1	15	TGTGCCAGCAGACCCGCCGGGACAGGTAGTTATGGCTACACCTTC	CASRPAGTGSYGYTF
TRBV5-1	.	TRBJ2-1	TRBD2	16	TGCGCCAGCAGTAAGGGTAGCGGGAAGACCTACAATGAGCAGTTCTTC	CASSKGSGKTYNEQFF
TRBV28	.	TRBJ2-3	.	15	TGTGCCAGCAGTCTAGGCGGGATAGGCACAGATACGCAGTATTTT	CASSLGGIGTDTQYF
TRBV29-1	.	TRBJ1-2	.	11	TGCAGCGCCGAGGTCGGCAGGGTCTACACCTTC	CSAEVGRVYTF
TRBV19	.	TRBJ2-1	TRBD2	15	TGTGCAGTACGGGACGGGTTAGCGGGAAAAAATGAGCAGTTCTTC	CAVRDGLAGKNEQFF
TRBV4-3	once	TRBJ2-3	.	14	TGCGCCAGCAGCCAAGATTCAGGATCAGATACGCAGTATTTT	CASSQDSGSDTQYF
TRBV27	.	TRBJ1-1	TRBD1	15	TGTGCCAGCAGTCCCCGGACAGGGGGAGAGACTGAAGCTTTCTTT	CASSPRTGGETEAFF